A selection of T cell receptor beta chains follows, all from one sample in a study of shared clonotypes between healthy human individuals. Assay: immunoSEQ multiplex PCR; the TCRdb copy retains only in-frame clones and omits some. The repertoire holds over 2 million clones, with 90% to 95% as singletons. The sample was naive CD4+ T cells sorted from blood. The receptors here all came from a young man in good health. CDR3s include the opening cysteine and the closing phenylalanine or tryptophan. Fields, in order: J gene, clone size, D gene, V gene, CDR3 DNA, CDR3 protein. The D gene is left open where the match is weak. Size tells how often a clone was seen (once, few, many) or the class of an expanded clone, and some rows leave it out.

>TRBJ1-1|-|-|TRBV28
TGTGCCAGCAGCTATCTGGGGCCCACTGAAGCTTTCTTT
CASSYLGPTEAFF
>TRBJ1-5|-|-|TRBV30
TGTGCCTGGAGTGGGGCGGGGGTAGTCAATCAGCCCCAGCATTTT
CAWSGAGVVNQPQHF
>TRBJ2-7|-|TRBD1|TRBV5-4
TGTGCCAGCAGCTTTCAGGGGGCTTCCTACGAGCAGTACTTC
CASSFQGASYEQYF
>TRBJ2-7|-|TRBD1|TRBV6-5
TGTGCCAGCAGTTACTCAGGGGGACAGCGTTCTTACGAGCAGTACTTC
CASSYSGGQRSYEQYF
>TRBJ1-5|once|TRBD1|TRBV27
TGTGCCAGCAGTTTAACTCAGGGGGCTGGTCAGCCCCAGCATTTT
CASSLTQGAGQPQHF
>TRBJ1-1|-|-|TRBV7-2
TGTGCCAGCACCGTACTAGCGGCAGGGCTGACTGAAGCTTTCTTT
CASTVLAAGLTEAFF
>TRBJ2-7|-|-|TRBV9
TGTGCCAGCAGCGTTTACGGGGGCCTTTCCTACGAGCAGTACTTC
CASSVYGGLSYEQYF
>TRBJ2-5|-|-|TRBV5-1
TGCGCCAGCAGCTTAGAAGGCTGGGGCGGGCAAGAGACCCAGTACTTC
CASSLEGWGGQETQYF
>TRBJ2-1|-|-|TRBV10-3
TGTGCCATCAGTGAGTCGAGACTACTCTTTGAGCAGTTCTTC
CAISESRLLFEQFF
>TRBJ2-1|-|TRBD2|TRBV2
TGTGCCAGCAGGGAAGGGCGTAGCGGGAGTAATGAGCAGTTCTTC
CASREGRSGSNEQFF
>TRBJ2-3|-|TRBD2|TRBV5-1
TGCGCCAGCAGCTTGGCCCCTAGCGGGAGTGCAGATACGCAGTATTTT
CASSLAPSGSADTQYF
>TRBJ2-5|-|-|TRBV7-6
TGTGCCAGCAGCTTTGCCCTTGAGACCCAGTACTTC
CASSFALETQYF
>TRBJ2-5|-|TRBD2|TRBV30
TGTGCCTGGAGCCGGACCAGGACTAGCGGGGCCCAAGAGACCCAGTACTTC
CAWSRTRTSGAQETQYF
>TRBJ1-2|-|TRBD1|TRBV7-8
TGTGCCAGCAGCTTAGTCGGGACAGCTAACTATGGCTACACCTTC
CASSLVGTANYGYTF
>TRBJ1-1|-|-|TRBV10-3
TGTGCCATCACGTCGAACACTGAAGCTTTCTTT
CAITSNTEAFF
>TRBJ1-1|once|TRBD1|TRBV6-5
TGTGCCAGCAGTACAGGGGGGAACACTGAAGCTTTCTTT
CASSTGGNTEAFF
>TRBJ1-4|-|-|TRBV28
TGTGCCACTGCAGGGCCGAGGGAAAAACTGTTTTTT
CATAGPREKLFF
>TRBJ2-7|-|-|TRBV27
TGTGCCAGCAGTTTCCATCGTGGAGAGCGGGCCGGGACCTACGAGCAGTACTTC
CASSFHRGERAGTYEQYF
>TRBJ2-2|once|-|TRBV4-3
TGCGCCAGCAGCCAAGATCGACAGTCTCCCGGGGAGCTGTTTTTT
CASSQDRQSPGELFF
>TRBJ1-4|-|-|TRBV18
TGTGCCAGCTCATCGGGACAAGCTAATGAAAAACTGTTTTTT
CASSSGQANEKLFF
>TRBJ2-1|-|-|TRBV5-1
TGCGCCAGCAGCTTGGACTTTAATGAGCAGTTCTTC
CASSLDFNEQFF
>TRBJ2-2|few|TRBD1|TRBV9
TGTGCCAGCAGCGTAGTAGGTCGGACAGGGAGGACCGGGGAGCTGTTTTTT
CASSVVGRTGRTGELFF
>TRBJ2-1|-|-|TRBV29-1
TGCAGCGTTGAACCGCCAGCCAGCTCCTACAATGAGCAGTTCTTC
CSVEPPASSYNEQFF
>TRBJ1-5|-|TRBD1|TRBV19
TGTGCCAGTAGTATCCGGGACAGGGATAGCAATCAGCCCCAGCATTTT
CASSIRDRDSNQPQHF
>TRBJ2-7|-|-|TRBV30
TGTGCCTGGAGTGTAAAGGACCCCTACGAGCAGTACTTC
CAWSVKDPYEQYF
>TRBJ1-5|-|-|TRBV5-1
TGCGCCAGCAGCCTCGATTTATATCAGCCCCAGCATTTT
CASSLDLYQPQHF
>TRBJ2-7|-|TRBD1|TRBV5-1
TGCGCCAGCAGCTTGGCGGGACAGGCCTACGAGCAGTACTTC
CASSLAGQAYEQYF
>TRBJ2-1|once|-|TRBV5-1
TGCGCCAGCAGCTTGGCCCGGCAGGGTAGCTCCTACAATGAGCAGTTCTTC
CASSLARQGSSYNEQFF